This T cell receptor (beta chain) comes out of a study of blood T cell repertoires in COVID-19. Per the germline V gene, CDR1 is SGHTA and CDR2 is FQGTGA. The trim removed 5 bases at V and 2 bases at J, leaving 5 bases unmatched. The CDR3 has 15 amino acids. Using immunoSEQ multiplex PCR, the repertoire was profiled, and TCRdb retains in-frame clones only, with some absent. The sample shows over 300,000 clones, roughly 90% of them seen only once. The chain is built from TRBV7-3 and TRBJ2-1; 8 positions match TRBD2. The sample comprised peripheral blood. The clonotype was recovered from a man in his forties or fifties with acute or convalescent COVID-19. The CDR3 protein is CASSQTSETYNEQFF. Written as DNA, the CDR3 is TGTGCCAGCAGCCAGACTAGCGAAACCTACAATGAGCAGTTCTTC.